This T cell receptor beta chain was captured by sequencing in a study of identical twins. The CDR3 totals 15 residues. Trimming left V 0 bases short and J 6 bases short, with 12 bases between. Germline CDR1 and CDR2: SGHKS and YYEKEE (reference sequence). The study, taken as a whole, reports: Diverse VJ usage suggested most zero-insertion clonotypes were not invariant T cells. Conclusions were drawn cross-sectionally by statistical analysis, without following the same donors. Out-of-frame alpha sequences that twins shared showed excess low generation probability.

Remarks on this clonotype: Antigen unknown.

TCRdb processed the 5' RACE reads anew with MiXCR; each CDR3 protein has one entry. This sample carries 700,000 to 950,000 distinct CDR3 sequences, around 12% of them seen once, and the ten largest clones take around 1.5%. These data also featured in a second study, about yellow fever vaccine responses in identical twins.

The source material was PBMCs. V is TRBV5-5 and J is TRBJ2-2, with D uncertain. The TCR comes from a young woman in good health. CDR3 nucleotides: TGTGCCAGCAGCTTGGTTGTCAGTGGCTCCGGGGAGCTGTTTTTT. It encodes CASSLVVSGSGELFF.